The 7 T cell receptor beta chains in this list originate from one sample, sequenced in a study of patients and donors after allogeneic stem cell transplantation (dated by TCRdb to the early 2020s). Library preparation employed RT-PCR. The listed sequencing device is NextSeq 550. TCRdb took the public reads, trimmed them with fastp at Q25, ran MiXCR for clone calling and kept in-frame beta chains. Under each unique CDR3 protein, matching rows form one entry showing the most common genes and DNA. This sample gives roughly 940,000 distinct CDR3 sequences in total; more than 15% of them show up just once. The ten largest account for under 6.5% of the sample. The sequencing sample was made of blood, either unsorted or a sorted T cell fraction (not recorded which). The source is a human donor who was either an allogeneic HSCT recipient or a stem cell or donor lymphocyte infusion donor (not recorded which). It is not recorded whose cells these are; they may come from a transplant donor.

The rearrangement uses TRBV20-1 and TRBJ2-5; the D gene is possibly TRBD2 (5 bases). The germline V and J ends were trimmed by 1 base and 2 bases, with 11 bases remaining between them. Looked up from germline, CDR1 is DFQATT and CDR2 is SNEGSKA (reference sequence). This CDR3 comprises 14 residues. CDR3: CSARAGRWQETQYF. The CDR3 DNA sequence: TGCAGTGCTAGAGCGGGGAGATGGCAAGAGACCCAGTACTTC.

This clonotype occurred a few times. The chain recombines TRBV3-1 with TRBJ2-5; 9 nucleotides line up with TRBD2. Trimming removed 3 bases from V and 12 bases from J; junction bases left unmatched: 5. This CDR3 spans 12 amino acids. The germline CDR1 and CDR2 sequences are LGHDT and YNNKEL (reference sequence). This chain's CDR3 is CASSHLGLAEYF. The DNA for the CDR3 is TGTGCCAGCAGCCACCTGGGACTAGCCGAGTACTTC.

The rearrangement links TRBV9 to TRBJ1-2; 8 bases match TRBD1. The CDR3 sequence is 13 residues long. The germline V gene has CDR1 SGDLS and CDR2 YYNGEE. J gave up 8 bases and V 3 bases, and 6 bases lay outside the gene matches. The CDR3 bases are TGTGCCAGCAGCGCCCGGGACAGGTTAGGCTACACCTTC. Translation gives CASSARDRLGYTF.

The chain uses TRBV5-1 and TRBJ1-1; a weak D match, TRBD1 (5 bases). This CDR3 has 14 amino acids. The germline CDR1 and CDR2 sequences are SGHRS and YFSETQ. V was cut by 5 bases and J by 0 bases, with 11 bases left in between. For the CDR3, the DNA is TGCGCCAGCAGACTGGGGGTCATGAACACTGAAGCTTTCTTT. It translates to CASRLGVMNTEAFF.

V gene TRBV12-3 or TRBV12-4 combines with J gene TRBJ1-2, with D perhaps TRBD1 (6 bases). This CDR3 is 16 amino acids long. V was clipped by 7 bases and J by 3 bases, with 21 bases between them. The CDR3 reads CASNFLGVEGDYGYTF. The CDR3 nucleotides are TGTGCCAGCAACTTTCTAGGGGTCGAGGGGGACTATGGCTACACCTTC.

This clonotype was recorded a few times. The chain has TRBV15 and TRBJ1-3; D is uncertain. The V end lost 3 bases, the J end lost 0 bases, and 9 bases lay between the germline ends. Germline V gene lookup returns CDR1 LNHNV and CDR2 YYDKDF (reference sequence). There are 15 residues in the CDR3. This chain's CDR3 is CATSSKGLSGNTIYF. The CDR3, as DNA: TGTGCCACCAGCAGTAAAGGGCTCTCTGGAAACACCATATATTTT.

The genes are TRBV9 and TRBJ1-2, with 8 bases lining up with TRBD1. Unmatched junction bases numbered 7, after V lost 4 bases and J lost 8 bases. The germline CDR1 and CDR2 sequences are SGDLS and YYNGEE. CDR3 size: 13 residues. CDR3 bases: TGTGCCAGCAGCCCTCATAGGGACAGGGGCTACACCTTC. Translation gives CASSPHRDRGYTF.